Listed here is a single T cell receptor (beta chain). Only a few counts were recorded for this clone. Its antigen specificity is not known. No base quality values were provided; no much bigger clone lies one nucleotide off. This sample was taken from a study of T cells after posttransplantation cyclophosphamide (dated by TCRdb to about 2016). Describing the broader study: Using TRB sequencing, the study followed how the T cell repertoire reconstituted after myeloablative bone marrow transplantation in which posttransplantation cyclophosphamide served as GVHD prophylaxis. Samples from 30 to 35 PTCy-treated patients, along with samples from roughly 15 of their related bone marrow donors, underwent antigen receptor sequencing. Blood from all 35 or so PTCy patients who had 1-year posttransplant specimens underwent TRB sequencing. In 3 patients, TRB sequencing was also performed on up to about 3 more blood samples taken 2 to 5.2 years after transplant, and in several patients, pretransplant blood was also TRB-sequenced. Because TRA and TRB clonality were tightly correlated in 8 or 9 samples, subsequent TCR analyses were focused on TRB only. Public TRB sequences were searched against a database of over 3,600 sequences associated with responses to pathogens, tumor antigens, self-antigens and alloantigens.

Overall study results and their limits: Across the 35 to 45 patients, TRB clonality was highly associated with recipient CMV seropositivity and CMV reactivation, and diversity with PTCy was similar to that in the CNI/methotrexate controls. At 1-2 months, donor-recipient similarity was low but rose over the first year, and the later blood repertoires were often dominated by donor CD8+ memory clones. The TRB repertoires of T cells infiltrating skin or GI tract showed only limited overlap with the TRB repertoires of T cells in blood.

TRB sequencing used genomic DNA with the immunoSEQ assay at survey resolution or the hsTCRB kit. The authors' analysis ran thus. Initial read processing used immunoSEQ software, and repertoire analyses used the LymphoSeq R package. Clonality was calculated as 1 minus normalized Shannon entropy, and the Gini coefficient was also calculated for each TRB dataset. Phenotypes of unsorted samples were inferred by mapping TRB sequences from sorted subsets of the recipient or donor onto the same recipient's unsorted samples. TCRdb obtained this table from immuneACCESS and retained in-frame rearrangements with V and J assigned. These tables miss some clones; where compared with another copy, unresolved V genes account for less than half of the shortfall, and the remainder is unexplained. That table furnishes V, J and clone size, whereas the DNA furnished D and trimming. This sample shows around 25,000 clones, and none of them turns up only once. 6.6% of the sample is held by the ten biggest clonotypes.

Peripheral blood samples were provided by related bone marrow donors on the day of marrow donation. Peripheral blood and bone marrow mononuclear cells were isolated by Ficoll-Hypaque density centrifugation and were cryopreserved. Trimming costs V 0 bases and J 12 bases, and their ends lie 15 bases apart. The CDR3 contains 14 residues, cysteine and phenylalanine counted. The sequence is cut down to CDR3 DNA, 42 bases in frame from base 1. Sequences LGHNA (CDR1) and YNFKEQ (CDR2) are obtained from the germline V gene. This clonotype was sampled from a woman aged 55 to 70 in good health, CMV-negative, and a related stem cell transplant donor. Rearrangement joined TRBV4-2 to TRBJ2-1; possibly the D gene is TRBD2, per 6 matching bases. Sequenced sample: PBMCs. The CDR3 protein sequence reads: CASSQDLEVGGQFF. The DNA sequence is as follows: TGTGCCAGCAGCCAAGATCTTGAAGTGGGAGGGCAGTTCTTC.